The following is a TCR beta chain sequence with its context. This entry belongs to a study of blood T cell repertoires in COVID-19. Overall study: COVID-19 samples from acute and convalescent phases originated in the United States, Italy and Spain. In each case, the material was cDNA or gDNA derived from T cells, B-cell-depleted T cells, or PBMCs.

Study processing details: Reference gene primer amplification gave estimated nucleated cell counts. This table comes from immunoSEQ multiplex PCR, and its TCRdb copy is limited to in-frame clones, with some not included. V, J and clone size are taken as reported in that table, and D and trimming were inferred from the DNA itself. The table records a few hundred thousand clones, 70% to 90% of them present only once. The V and J ends lost 6 bases and 7 bases respectively, with 21 bases between them. The CDR3 runs to 16 residues. CDR1 is LNHDA, CDR2 SQIVND, per germline (reference sequence). The sequence came from a woman in her seventies with acute or convalescent COVID-19. Sequences were obtained from peripheral blood. The rearrangement joins TRBV19 to TRBJ2-2; weak D call: TRBD1 (6 bases). CDR3: CASSASRTVIFGELFF. CDR3 coding DNA: TGTGCCAGTAGCGCCAGTAGGACAGTAATCTTCGGGGAGCTGTTTTTT.